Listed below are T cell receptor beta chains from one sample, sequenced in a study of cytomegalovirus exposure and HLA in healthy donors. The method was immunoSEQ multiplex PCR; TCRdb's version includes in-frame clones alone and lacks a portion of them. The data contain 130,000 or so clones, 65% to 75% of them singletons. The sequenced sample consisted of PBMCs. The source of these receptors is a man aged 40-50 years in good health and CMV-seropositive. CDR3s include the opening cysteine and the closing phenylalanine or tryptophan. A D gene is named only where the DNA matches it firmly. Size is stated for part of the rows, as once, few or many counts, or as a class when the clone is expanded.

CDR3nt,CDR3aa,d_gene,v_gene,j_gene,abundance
TGTGCCTGGGCGGGGGTAGCGGGGGGCACAGATACGCAGTATTTT,CAWAGVAGGTDTQYF,TRBD2,TRBV30,TRBJ2-3,NA
TGTGCCACCAGTCTGGCGAACACTGAAGCTTTCTTT,CATSLANTEAFF,NA,TRBV15,TRBJ1-1,few
TGTGCCAGCAGTTACTTCGGACAGGGTGTACGAAAACTGTTTTTT,CASSYFGQGVRKLFF,TRBD1,TRBV6-5,TRBJ1-4,NA
TGCGCCAGCAGCTCCGACCTAGGGACAGGAAATTCACCCCTCCACTTT,CASSSDLGTGNSPLHF,TRBD1,TRBV5-1,TRBJ1-6,once
TGTGCCAGCAGTTACGGGACAGTAGCCAAAAACATTCAGTACTTC,CASSYGTVAKNIQYF,TRBD1,TRBV6-5,TRBJ2-4,NA
TGTGCCAGCAGTTACCAGGCCGCCGGCTACAATGAGCAGTTCTTC,CASSYQAAGYNEQFF,NA,TRBV6-5,TRBJ2-1,NA
TGTGCCAGCAGTGGGACAGGGAACTATGGCTACACCTTC,CASSGTGNYGYTF,TRBD1,TRBV6-1,TRBJ1-2,NA
TGTGCCAGCTCACCACCACAAACAGGGGGGAGCTCCTACGAGCAGTACTTC,CASSPPQTGGSSYEQYF,TRBD1,TRBV18,TRBJ2-7,NA
TGCGCCAGCAGCTCGGGACAAACCTACGAGCAGTACTTC,CASSSGQTYEQYF,NA,TRBV5-1,TRBJ2-7,once
TGTGCCAGCAGTGAAGCGGGTAGCGGATTATACGAGCAGTACTTC,CASSEAGSGLYEQYF,NA,TRBV2,TRBJ2-7,NA
TGTGCCAGCTCCCAAAACCGGGACAGGGGAAAATGGGTCCCTGAAGCTTTCTTT,CASSQNRDRGKWVPEAFF,TRBD1,TRBV27,TRBJ1-1,NA
TGTGCCAGCAGCTTCAGCAGGCCCTACGAGCAGTACTTC,CASSFSRPYEQYF,NA,TRBV5-8,TRBJ2-7,NA
TGTGCCAGCTCTAGTATTGGCTACACCTTC,CASSSIGYTF,NA,TRBV6-1,TRBJ1-2,NA
TGTGCCAGCAGTGGACAGGGACCGAACACTGAAGCTTTCTTT,CASSGQGPNTEAFF,TRBD1,TRBV2,TRBJ1-1,NA
TGTGCCAGCAGTGCCTCGTGGGGGGGGAACACTGAAGCTTTCTTT,CASSASWGGNTEAFF,NA,TRBV6-1,TRBJ1-1,NA
TGTGCCTGGATCAGGGGGGACGAGCAGTACTTC,CAWIRGDEQYF,NA,TRBV30,TRBJ2-7,NA
TGCGCCAGCAGCTTGGACAGGGGCCTCGCAAAACTGTTTTTT,CASSLDRGLAKLFF,TRBD1,TRBV5-1,TRBJ1-4,NA
TGCGCCAGCAGTGAAGGGACAGGGGCCGTTTATGAGCAGTTCTTC,CASSEGTGAVYEQFF,TRBD1,TRBV10-1,TRBJ2-1,NA
TGTGCCAGCAGCGTCTTAGCGGGAGGGGACGAGCTGTTTTTT,CASSVLAGGDELFF,TRBD2,TRBV9,TRBJ2-2,NA
TGTGCCAGCAAAGGCGCGGGGTCTGGGGCCAACGTCCTGACTTTC,CASKGAGSGANVLTF,NA,TRBV2,TRBJ2-6,few
TGTGCCATCAGCGAGGGTGGGGGGTCCAACACCGGGGAGCTGTTTTTT,CAISEGGGSNTGELFF,NA,TRBV10-3,TRBJ2-2,NA
TGTGCCAGCAGTATGACCACAGGGCCCTACGAGCAGTACTTC,CASSMTTGPYEQYF,NA,TRBV6-6,TRBJ2-7,once
TGTGCCAGCACCACAGCTGGCACTGAAGCTTTCTTT,CASTTAGTEAFF,NA,TRBV28,TRBJ1-1,few
TGTGCCAGCAGCTTACTTGGGACCCAGTACTTC,CASSLLGTQYF,NA,TRBV5-6,TRBJ2-5,NA
TGTGCCAGCAGTTTTTCAGGGGGCTTTTATGGCTACACCTTC,CASSFSGGFYGYTF,TRBD1,TRBV28,TRBJ1-2,NA
TGTGCCAGCAGCTTGGATAAAAGAACCGGGACAGGGGGCACAGATACGCAGTATTTT,CASSLDKRTGTGGTDTQYF,TRBD1,TRBV5-4,TRBJ2-3,NA
TGTGCCAGCAGTTTGTTGGCGGATTATGGCTACACCTTC,CASSLLADYGYTF,NA,TRBV28,TRBJ1-2,NA
TGTGCCAGCAGCTTCGGTAGCGGGACCGCGATGGGCACGCAGTATTTT,CASSFGSGTAMGTQYF,TRBD2,TRBV11-2,TRBJ2-3,few
TGCGCCAGCAGTGAGAGGACTAGCGGAGCCCCTCGACTCAAAAACATTCAGTACTTC,CASSERTSGAPRLKNIQYF,TRBD2,TRBV10-2,TRBJ2-4,NA